The entry below gives a single TCR beta chain sequence along with its context. The data are from a study of blood T cell repertoires in COVID-19. J lost 4 bases, V lost 4 bases, and 3 bases had no gene match. The CDR3 sequence is 15 residues long. The germline V gene has CDR1 LNHDA and CDR2 SQIVND (reference sequence). Authors' data handling: Nucleated cell counts were estimated from reference gene primer amplification. Method: immunoSEQ multiplex PCR; TCRdb's copy keeps in-frame clones and lacks some. V and J calls and clone size are those listed in that table; D and trimming were worked out from the DNA. Found here are some 190,000 clones, roughly 90% of them singletons; the top ten hold 6.2%.

The TCR originated in a woman in her thirties or forties who had recovered from COVID-19. The sample consisted of peripheral blood. The rearrangement uses TRBV19 and TRBJ2-1, with 11 bases identical to TRBD2. CDR3 amino acids: CASSKLAGEYNEQFF. CDR3 nucleotides: TGTGCCAGTAGTAAACTAGCGGGAGAATACAATGAGCAGTTCTTC.